The present entry profiles one T cell receptor (beta chain) with its context. Here immunoSEQ multiplex PCR was the method, and the copy in TCRdb shows in-frame clones only, minus some. The profile shows about 230,000 clones, roughly 83% of them singletons. V lost 0 bases and J lost 6, with 12 bases in between. The CDR3 has 15 residues. Germline V CDR1 and CDR2: SGHRS, YFSETQ. The data were obtained in a study of blood T cell repertoires in COVID-19. In the study overall: Specimens from acute and convalescent COVID-19 originated in the United States, Italy and Spain. PBMCs, B-cell-depleted T cells, or T cells provided the cDNA or gDNA that made up the material.

V is TRBV5-1 and J is TRBJ2-2; a weak D match, TRBD1 (5 bases). This sequence was found in a woman aged 50 to 60 with acute or convalescent COVID-19. Sequenced sample: peripheral blood. CDR3 loop: CASSLEGPWAGELFF. Here the CDR3 DNA reads TGCGCCAGCAGCTTGGAGGGGCCCTGGGCCGGGGAGCTGTTTTTT. The full variable domain, in which reference TRBV5-1 and TRBJ2-2 provide the parts outside the CDR3, is KAGVTQTPRYLIKTRGQQVTLSCSPISGHRSVSWYQQTPGQGLQFLFEYFSETQRNKGNFPGRFSGRQFSNSRSEMNVSTLELGDSALYLCASSLEGPWAGELFFGEGSRLTVL.